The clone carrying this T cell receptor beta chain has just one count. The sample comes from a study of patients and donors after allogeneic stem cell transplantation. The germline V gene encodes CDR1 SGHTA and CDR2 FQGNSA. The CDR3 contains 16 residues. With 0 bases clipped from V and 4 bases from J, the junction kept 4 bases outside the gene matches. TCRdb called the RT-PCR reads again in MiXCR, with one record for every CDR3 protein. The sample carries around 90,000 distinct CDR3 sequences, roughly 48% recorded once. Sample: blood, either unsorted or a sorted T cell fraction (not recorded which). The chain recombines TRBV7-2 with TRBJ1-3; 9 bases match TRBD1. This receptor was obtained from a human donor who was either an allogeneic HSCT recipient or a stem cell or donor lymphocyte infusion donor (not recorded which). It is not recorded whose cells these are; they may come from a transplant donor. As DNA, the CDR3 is TGTGCCAGCAGCTTAGCCGGGACAGGGTTCGGAAACACCATATATTTT. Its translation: CASSLAGTGFGNTIYF.